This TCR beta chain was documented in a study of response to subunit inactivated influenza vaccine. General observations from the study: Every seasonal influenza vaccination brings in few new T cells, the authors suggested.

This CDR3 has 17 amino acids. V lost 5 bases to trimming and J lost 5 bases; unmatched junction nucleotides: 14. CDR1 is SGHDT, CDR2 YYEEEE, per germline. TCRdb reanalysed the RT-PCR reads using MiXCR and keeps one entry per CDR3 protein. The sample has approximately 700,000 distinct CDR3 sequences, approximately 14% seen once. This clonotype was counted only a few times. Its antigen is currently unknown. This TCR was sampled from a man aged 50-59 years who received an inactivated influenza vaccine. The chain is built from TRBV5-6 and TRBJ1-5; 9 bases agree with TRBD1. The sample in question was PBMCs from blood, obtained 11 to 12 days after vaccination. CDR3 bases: TGTGCCAGCAGTTTGTCAACCGGGACAGGGATCGATCAGCCCCAGCATTTT. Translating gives CASSLSTGTGIDQPQHF.